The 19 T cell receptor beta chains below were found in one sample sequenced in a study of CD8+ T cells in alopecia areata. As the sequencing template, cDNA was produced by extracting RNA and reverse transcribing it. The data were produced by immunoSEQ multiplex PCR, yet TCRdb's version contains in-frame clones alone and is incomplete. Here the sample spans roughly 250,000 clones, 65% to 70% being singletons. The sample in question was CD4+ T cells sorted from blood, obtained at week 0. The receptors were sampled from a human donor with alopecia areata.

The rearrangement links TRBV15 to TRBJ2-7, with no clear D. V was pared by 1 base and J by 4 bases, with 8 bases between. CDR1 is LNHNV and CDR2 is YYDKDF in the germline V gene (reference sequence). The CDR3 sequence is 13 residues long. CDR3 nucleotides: TGTGCCACCAGCAGAGCCAGACTTTACGAGCAGTACTTC. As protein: CATSRARLYEQYF.

CDR3 amino acids: CASSPRGQGARSEQFF. In DNA, the CDR3 is TGTGCCAGCAGCCCCCGAGGACAGGGGGCGCGGAGTGAGCAGTTCTTC. The genes are TRBV7-3 and TRBJ2-1, with 11 bases lining up with TRBD1. CDR3 length: 16 residues. Germline values: CDR1 SGHTA, CDR2 FQGTGA. Trimming cost V 5 bases and J 9 bases; bases outside gene matches: 12.

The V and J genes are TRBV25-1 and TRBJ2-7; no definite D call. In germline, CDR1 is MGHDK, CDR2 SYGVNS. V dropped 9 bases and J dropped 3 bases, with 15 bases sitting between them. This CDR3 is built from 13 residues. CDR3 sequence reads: CASRTAVYYEQYF. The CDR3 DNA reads TGTGCCAGTCGGACGGCCGTCTACTACGAGCAGTACTTC.

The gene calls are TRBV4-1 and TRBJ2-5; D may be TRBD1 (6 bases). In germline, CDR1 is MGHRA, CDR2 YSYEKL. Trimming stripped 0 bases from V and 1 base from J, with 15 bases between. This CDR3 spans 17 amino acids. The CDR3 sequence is CASSQEAAGALQETQYF. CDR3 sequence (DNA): TGCGCCAGCAGCCAAGAAGCGGCAGGGGCCCTCCAAGAGACCCAGTACTTC.

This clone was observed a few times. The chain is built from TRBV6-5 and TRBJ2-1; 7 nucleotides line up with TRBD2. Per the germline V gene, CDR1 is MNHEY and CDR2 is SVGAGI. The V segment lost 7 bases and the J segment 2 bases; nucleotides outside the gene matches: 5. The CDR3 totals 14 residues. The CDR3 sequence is CASTHGGTYNEQFF. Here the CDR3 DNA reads TGTGCCAGCACTCACGGGGGGACCTACAATGAGCAGTTCTTC.

The DNA of the CDR3 is TGTGCCAGTAGTATGTCCCGGGGGACTAGCACAGATACGCAGTATTTT. Protein product: CASSMSRGTSTDTQYF. J is TRBJ2-3 and V is TRBV19; D is perhaps TRBD2 (6 bases). Germline assignment: CDR1 LNHDA and CDR2 SQIVND (reference sequence). Trimming stripped 3 bases from V and 0 bases from J, with 13 bases between. The CDR3 spans 16 residues. The whole variable domain, remainder taken from reference TRBV19 and TRBJ2-3, is DGGITQSPKYLFRKEGQNVTLSCEQNLNHDAMYWYRQDPGQGLRLIYYSQIVNDFQKGDIAEGYSVSREKKESFPLTVTSAQKNPTAFYLCASSMSRGTSTDTQYFGPGTRLTVL.

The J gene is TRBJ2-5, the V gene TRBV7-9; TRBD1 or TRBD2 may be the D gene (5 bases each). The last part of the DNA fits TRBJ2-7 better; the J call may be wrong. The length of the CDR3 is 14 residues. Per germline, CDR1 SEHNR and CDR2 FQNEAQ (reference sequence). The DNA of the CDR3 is TGTGCCAGCAGCGTTACGGGACCGACTGACGAGCAGTACTTC. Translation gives CASSVTGPTDEQYF.

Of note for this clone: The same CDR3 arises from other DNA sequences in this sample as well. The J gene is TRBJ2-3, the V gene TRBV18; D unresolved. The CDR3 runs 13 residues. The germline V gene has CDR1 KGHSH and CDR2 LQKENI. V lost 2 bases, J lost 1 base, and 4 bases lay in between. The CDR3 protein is CASSPRRTDTQYF. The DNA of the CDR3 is TGTGCCAGCTCACCAAGACGCACAGATACGCAGTATTTT.

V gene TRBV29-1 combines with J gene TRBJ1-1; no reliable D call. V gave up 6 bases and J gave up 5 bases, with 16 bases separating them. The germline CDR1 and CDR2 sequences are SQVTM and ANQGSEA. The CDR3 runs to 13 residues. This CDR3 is CSVQLLGRTEAFF. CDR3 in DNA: TGCAGCGTCCAATTATTAGGGAGGACTGAAGCTTTCTTT.

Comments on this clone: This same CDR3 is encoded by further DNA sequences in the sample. CDR3 amino acids: CSVGRETQYF. CDR3 bases: TGCAGCGTAGGAAGAGAGACCCAGTACTTC. V is TRBV29-1 and J is TRBJ2-5; D unresolved. Deletions cut 6 bases from V and 4 bases from J, with 6 bases between. The CDR3 totals 10 residues. Germline V gene lookup returns CDR1 SQVTM and CDR2 ANQGSEA. Using reference TRBV29-1 and TRBJ2-5 for the parts outside the CDR3, the full variable domain is SAVISQKPSRDICQRGTSLTIQCQVDSQVTMMFWYRQQPGQSLTLIATANQGSEATYESGFVIDKFPISRPNLTFSTLTVSNMSPEDSSIYLCSVGRETQYFGPGTRLLVL.

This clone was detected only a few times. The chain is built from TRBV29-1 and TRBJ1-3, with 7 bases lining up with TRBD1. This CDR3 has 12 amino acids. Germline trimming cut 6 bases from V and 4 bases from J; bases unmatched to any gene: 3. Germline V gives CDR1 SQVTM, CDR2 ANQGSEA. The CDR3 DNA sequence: TGCAGCGTAGGGACAGCGGGAAACACCATATATTTT. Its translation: CSVGTAGNTIYF. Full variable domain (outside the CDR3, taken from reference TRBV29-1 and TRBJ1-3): SAVISQKPSRDICQRGTSLTIQCQVDSQVTMMFWYRQQPGQSLTLIATANQGSEATYESGFVIDKFPISRPNLTFSTLTVSNMSPEDSSIYLCSVGTAGNTIYFGEGSWLTVV.

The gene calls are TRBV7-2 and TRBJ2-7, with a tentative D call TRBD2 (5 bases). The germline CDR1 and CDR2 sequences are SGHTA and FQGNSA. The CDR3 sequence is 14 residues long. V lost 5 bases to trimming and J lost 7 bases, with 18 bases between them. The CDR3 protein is CASSLEGLLGEQYF. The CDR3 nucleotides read TGTGCCAGCAGCCTCGAAGGACTCCTCGGGGAGCAGTACTTC.

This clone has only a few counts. CDR3 sequence: CSVRTGVTEAFF. In DNA, the CDR3 is TGCAGCGTGCGGACAGGAGTAACTGAAGCTTTCTTT. The chain recombines TRBV29-1 with TRBJ1-1; TRBD1 matches at 7 bases. The CDR3 length is 12 residues. With V trimmed by 6 bases and J by 5 bases, 6 bases remained unmatched. CDR1 is SQVTM and CDR2 is ANQGSEA in the germline V gene.

CDR3 residues: CASRTGRVGYTF. DNA of the CDR3: TGTGCCAGCAGGACGGGACGAGTGGGCTACACCTTC. The rearrangement uses TRBV25-1 and TRBJ1-2, with D possibly matching TRBD1 (5 bases). V was trimmed by 6 bases and J by 8 bases, leaving 13 bases between them. The V gene's germline CDR1 is MGHDK and CDR2 SYGVNS. The length of the CDR3 is 12 residues.

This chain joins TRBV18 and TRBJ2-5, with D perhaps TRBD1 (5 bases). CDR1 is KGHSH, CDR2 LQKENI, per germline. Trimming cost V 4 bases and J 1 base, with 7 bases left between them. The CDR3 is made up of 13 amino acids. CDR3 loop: CASSQGLQETQYF. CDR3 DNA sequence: TGTGCCAGCTCACAGGGGCTCCAAGAGACCCAGTACTTC.

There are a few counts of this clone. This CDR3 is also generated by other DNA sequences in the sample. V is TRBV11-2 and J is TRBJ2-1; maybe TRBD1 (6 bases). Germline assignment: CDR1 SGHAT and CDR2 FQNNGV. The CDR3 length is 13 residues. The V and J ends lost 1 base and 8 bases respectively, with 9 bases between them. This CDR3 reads CASSLAGGYEQFF. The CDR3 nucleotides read TGTGCCAGCAGCTTAGCTGGGGGCTATGAGCAGTTCTTC.

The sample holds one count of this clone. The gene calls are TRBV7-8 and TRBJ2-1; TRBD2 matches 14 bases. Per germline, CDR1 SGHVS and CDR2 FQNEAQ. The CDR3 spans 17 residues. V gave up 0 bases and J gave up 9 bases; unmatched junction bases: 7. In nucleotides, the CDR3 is TGTGCCAGCAGCTTAGCGACAAGACTAGCGGGGGGGCCTGAGCAGTTCTTC. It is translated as CASSLATRLAGGPEQFF.

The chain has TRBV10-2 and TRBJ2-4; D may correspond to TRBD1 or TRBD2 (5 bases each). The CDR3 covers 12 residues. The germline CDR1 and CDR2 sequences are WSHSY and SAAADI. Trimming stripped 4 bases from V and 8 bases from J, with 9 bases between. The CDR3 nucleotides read TGCGCCAGCAGTGTAAGGGGAGACATTCAGTACTTC. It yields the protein CASSVRGDIQYF.

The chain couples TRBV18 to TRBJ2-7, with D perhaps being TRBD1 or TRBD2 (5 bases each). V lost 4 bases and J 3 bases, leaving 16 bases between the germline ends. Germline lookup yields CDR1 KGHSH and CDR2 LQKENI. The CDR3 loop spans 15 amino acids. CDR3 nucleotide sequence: TGTGCCAGCTCACTCCTCGGGGCAGGGCTCTACGAGCAGTACTTC. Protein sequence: CASSLLGAGLYEQYF.